These 8 T cell receptor beta chains share one sample of origin, sequenced in a study of blood T cell repertoires in COVID-19. Data came from immunoSEQ multiplex PCR; TCRdb stores just in-frame clones and leaves some out. The sample shows about 220,000 clones, 75% to 85% of them seen only once. Material: peripheral blood. The receptor source for this set is a man aged 45-65 years with active or convalescent COVID-19.

The chain employs TRBV19 and TRBJ1-1; D is undetermined. CDR1 LNHDA and CDR2 SQIVND come from the germline V gene (reference sequence). Trimming shortened V by 3 bases and J by 4 bases, and 6 bases separated the two germline ends. There are 12 residues in the CDR3. This chain's CDR3 is CASSIGVTEAFF. The DNA of the CDR3 is TGTGCCAGTAGTATCGGGGTCACTGAAGCTTTCTTT.

The chain carries TRBV5-4 and TRBJ2-7, with 7 bases aligning to TRBD2. The CDR3 is 14 residues long. V shed 3 bases, J shed 9 bases, and the junction held 12 bases outside the gene matches. Germline loops: CDR1 SGHNT, CDR2 YYREEE (reference sequence). The CDR3 DNA sequence: TGTGCCAGCAGCTCATCCGGGACTACCTCCCGGCAGTACTTC. Amino acids: CASSSSGTTSRQYF.

This chain links TRBV7-3 with TRBJ2-2, with 9 nucleotides matching TRBD1. J gave up 7 bases and V 5 bases, and 8 bases lay outside the gene matches. Germline CDR1 SGHTA, CDR2 FQGTGA. CDR3 length: 15 residues. The CDR3 DNA reads TGTGCCAGCAGCCAAACGACAGGGGGGCGCGGGGAGCTGTTTTTT. It yields the protein CASSQTTGGRGELFF.

This clone counts as medium-sized (0.01 to 0.1%). This chain uses TRBV7-2 with TRBJ2-7; 8 nucleotides agree with TRBD2. Germline assignment: CDR1 SGHTA and CDR2 FQGNSA. This CDR3 has 16 residues. V lost 3 bases, J lost 1 base, and 8 bases stayed unmatched. CDR3 coding DNA: TGTGCCAGCAGCTTGAAGAGCGGGAGTATTTCCTACGAGCAGTACTTC. This translates into CASSLKSGSISYEQYF.

This chain links TRBV11-2 with TRBJ2-2; the D gene is possibly TRBD1 (5 bases). Trimming removed 4 bases at V and 1 base at J, with 16 bases between. This CDR3 region has 17 residues. The germline gives CDR1 SGHAT, CDR2 FQNNGV. The CDR3 loop is CASSSLRVSRNTGELFF. CDR3 nucleotide sequence: TGTGCCAGCAGCTCACTCAGGGTCTCGCGGAACACCGGGGAGCTGTTTTTT. Together with reference TRBV11-2 and TRBJ2-2, the CDR3 gives the full variable domain: EAGVAQSPRYKIIEKRQSVAFWCNPISGHATLYWYQQILGQGPKLLIQFQNNGVVDDSQLPKDRFSAERLKGVDSTLKIQPAKLEDSAVYLCASSSLRVSRNTGELFFGEGSRLTVL.

The genes are TRBV14 and TRBJ2-7; 8 bases map to TRBD1. Germline V gene data show CDR1 as SGHDN and CDR2 as FVKESK. There are 15 residues in the CDR3. The V segment lost 0 bases and the J segment 4 bases; nucleotides outside the gene matches: 5. The CDR3 loop is CASSQDRTGWYEQYF. The CDR3 DNA sequence: TGTGCCAGCAGCCAAGATAGGACAGGGTGGTACGAGCAGTACTTC.

V usage is TRBV6-6 and J usage is TRBJ1-1; D is undetermined. Trimming shortened V by 6 bases and J by 0 bases, and 11 bases separated the two germline ends. Germline values: CDR1 MNHNY, CDR2 SVGAGI (reference sequence). The CDR3 is made up of 14 amino acids. CDR3 residues: CASSRGAMNTEAFF. In DNA, the CDR3 is TGTGCCAGCAGCAGAGGTGCGATGAACACTGAAGCTTTCTTT.

The chain employs TRBV6-1 and TRBJ2-2, with a tentative D call TRBD2 (5 bases). CDR3 length equals 15 residues. Germline V gene lookup returns CDR1 MNHNS and CDR2 SASEGT. Between the trimmed V and J ends, which lost 2 bases and 6 bases, there was a span of 13 bases. CDR3 nucleotides: TGTGCCAGCAGTGAACGGGGAAGGGTGTCCGGGGAGCTGTTTTTT. Residues: CASSERGRVSGELFF.